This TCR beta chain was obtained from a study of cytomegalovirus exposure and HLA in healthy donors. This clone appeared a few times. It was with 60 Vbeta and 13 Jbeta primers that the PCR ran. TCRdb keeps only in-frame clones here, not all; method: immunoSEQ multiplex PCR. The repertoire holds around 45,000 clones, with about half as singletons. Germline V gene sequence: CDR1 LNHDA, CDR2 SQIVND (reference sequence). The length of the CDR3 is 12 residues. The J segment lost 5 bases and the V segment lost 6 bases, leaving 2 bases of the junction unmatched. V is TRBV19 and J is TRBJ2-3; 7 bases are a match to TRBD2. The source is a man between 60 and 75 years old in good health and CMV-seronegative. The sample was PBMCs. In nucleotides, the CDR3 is TGTGCCAGTAGGGTAGCGGGAGATACGCAGTATTTT. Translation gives CASRVAGDTQYF.